This T cell receptor beta chain is from a study of blood T cells in healthy people across ages. Overall study findings and caveats: Across the age range, TCR beta diversity per million T cells fell in a roughly linear way. Possibly confounding the expanded clonotype changes was the fact that donor CMV status was unknown. Both higher diversity and more naive CD4+ cells marked long-lived donors when set against aged donors.

Through a sample-barcoded 5' primer and a J-beta primer mix, a second PCR was run for roughly 6 to 12 cycles. Each cDNA molecule, via a template-switch adaptor with 12 random nucleotides, was tagged. Using its own MiXCR run on the 5' RACE reads, TCRdb lists one record per CDR3 protein. The data contain 1.5 million to 2 million distinct CDR3 sequences, 28% of them singletons. This clonotype was seen a few times. Its antigen is as yet unknown. The CDR3 is made up of 14 amino acids. Trimming shortened V by 9 bases and J by 0 bases, and 12 bases separated the two germline ends. Germline assignment: CDR1 SNHLY and CDR2 FYNNEI.

V and J are TRBV2 and TRBJ2-1; tentatively, D is TRBD2 (6 bases). This TCR was sampled from a woman in her thirties in good health. Sequencing used blood. Here the CDR3 DNA reads TGTGCCAGGGGGGGTAGGAGCTCCTACAATGAGCAGTTCTTC. It yields the protein CARGGRSSYNEQFF.